This record concerns one T cell receptor (beta chain) sequence. Its ends do not fully match the called genes, so a read error is possible. This specimen comes from a study of blood T cells in healthy people across ages. As for the study in general: Researchers report that template switching captured about one barcoded beta molecule per two T cells.

A sample-barcoded 5' primer and a J-beta primer mix were used in a second PCR of roughly 7 to 12 cycles. A template-switch adaptor with 12 random nucleotides tagged each cDNA molecule. TCRdb ran MiXCR on the 5' RACE reads and lists one entry per CDR3 protein. The data show 1.5 million to 2 million distinct CDR3 sequences, with 28% seen just once and 7.7% held by the top ten. The CDR3 runs 14 residues. Germline V gene data show CDR1 as MDHEN and CDR2 as SYDVKM. Sequences were obtained from blood. The J gene is TRBJ2-7, the V gene TRBV28; D remains unclear. The clonotype was recovered from a woman in her 30s in good health. The CDR3 reads CASSFYASSHEQYF. The DNA of the CDR3 is TGTGCCAGCAGTTTTTATGCGAGCTCCCACGAGCAGTACTTC.